The 16 T cell receptor beta chains below all came from one sample that was sequenced in a study of blood T cell repertoires in COVID-19. Method: immunoSEQ multiplex PCR; TCRdb's copy keeps in-frame clones and lacks some. The data hold a few hundred thousand clones, with roughly four fifths observed a single time. Specimen: peripheral blood. These TCRs come from a human donor with acute or convalescent COVID-19. The donor label of this sample is uncertain.

This clone was seen many times. The chain recombines TRBV5-5 with TRBJ1-2, with TRBD1 matching over 8 bases. The CDR3 is made up of 15 amino acids. The germline V gene encodes CDR1 SGHKS and CDR2 YYEKEE (reference sequence). V shed 3 bases and J 2 bases; nucleotides not matched to a gene: 6. CDR3 in amino acids: CASSSSRQGNYGYTF. The CDR3, as DNA: TGTGCCAGCAGCTCAAGCCGACAGGGGAACTATGGCTACACCTTC.

The chain employs TRBV7-8 and TRBJ1-1; the D gene is possibly TRBD1 (5 bases). Trimming took off 5 bases at V and 1 base at J, with 20 bases between the two ends. Germline values: CDR1 SGHVS, CDR2 FQNEAQ. The CDR3 covers 17 residues. The CDR3 sequence: CASSRLSRGGRNTEAFF. CDR3 in DNA: TGTGCCAGCAGCCGCCTATCGAGGGGAGGCCGGAACACTGAAGCTTTCTTT. The full variable domain, completed using reference TRBV7-8 and TRBJ1-1, is GAGVSQSPRYKVAKRGQDVALRCDPISGHVSLFWYQQALGQGPEFLTYFQNEAQLDKSGLPSDRFFAERPEGSVSTLKIQRTQQEDSAVYLCASSRLSRGGRNTEAFFGQGTRLTVV.

This clone was observed a few times. The CDR3 bases are TGTGCCACCAGCGGGACTACCGGGGAGCTGTTTTTT. This sequence encodes CATSGTTGELFF. The V and J genes are TRBV24-1 and TRBJ2-2, with a weak D call TRBD2 (6 bases). The CDR3 is 12 residues long. The germline gives CDR1 KGHDR, CDR2 SFDVKD. V was trimmed by 7 bases and J by 5 bases, leaving 7 bases between them.

The chain has TRBV7-6 and TRBJ2-7; D call uncertain. The length of the CDR3 is 13 residues. The germline gives CDR1 SGHVS, CDR2 FNYEAQ. The V end lost 1 base, the J end lost 3 bases, and 7 bases lay between the germline ends. The CDR3 here is CASSLEVGYEQYF. CDR3 in DNA: TGTGCCAGCAGCTTAGAAGTCGGCTACGAGCAGTACTTC.

V is TRBV6-5 and J is TRBJ1-4; possible D gene TRBD1, 5 bases. Germline V gene lookup returns CDR1 MNHEY and CDR2 SVGAGI. The CDR3 loop spans 13 amino acids. Trimming shortened V by 10 bases and J by 11 bases, and 20 bases separated the two germline ends. DNA for the CDR3: TGTGCCACCAAGACGGCTTCCCGGGGGAAACTGTTTTTT. This sequence encodes CATKTASRGKLFF.

This clone was seen just once. V usage is TRBV20-1 and J usage is TRBJ1-2; the D is unclear. Germline values: CDR1 DFQATT, CDR2 SNEGSKA (reference sequence). This CDR3 has 11 amino acids. V shed 6 bases and J shed 3 bases, with 8 bases lying between them. CDR3 DNA: TGCAGTGCATGGGCCGACTATGGCTACACCTTC. Amino acid sequence: CSAWADYGYTF.

This chain links TRBV7-2 with TRBJ2-5, with 8 bases that match TRBD2. The CDR3 extends over 15 amino acids. After removal of 0 bases from V and 4 bases from J, the junction contained 4 bases not matched to a gene. The germline V gene has CDR1 SGHTA and CDR2 FQGNSA. The CDR3, as DNA: TGTGCCAGCAGCTTAGCGGGACTAGATCTAGAGACCCAGTACTTC. Protein sequence: CASSLAGLDLETQYF.

This sequence joins TRBV11-2 and TRBJ2-1; D unclear. Germline V gives CDR1 SGHAT, CDR2 FQNNGV. Trimming removed 1 base at V and 3 bases at J, with 13 bases between. The length of the CDR3 is 16 residues. Written as DNA, the CDR3 is TGTGCCAGCAGCTTAGCTTCTGGAGCTTTCTACAATGAGCAGTTCTTC. It yields the protein CASSLASGAFYNEQFF.

V is TRBV10-3 and J is TRBJ2-5; 7 bases match TRBD1. The CDR3 has 14 amino acids. The V gene end was trimmed by 6 bases and the J gene end by 1 base; junction bases not matched to a gene: 5. Germline V gene sequence: CDR1 ENHRY, CDR2 SYGVKD. In DNA, the CDR3 is TGTGCCATCAGGCCAACAGGGGCCCAAGAGACCCAGTACTTC. Translation gives CAIRPTGAQETQYF.

Worth noting for this clone: Other nucleotide sequences from this sample produce the same CDR3. This chain joins TRBV19 and TRBJ1-5, with 8 bases fitting TRBD1. The CDR3 extends over 15 amino acids. Germline-derived CDR1 and CDR2 are LNHDA and SQIVND (reference sequence). Trimming cost V 4 bases and J 0 bases; bases outside gene matches: 2. The CDR3 here is CASSTDRGSNQPQHF. CDR3 coding DNA: TGTGCCAGTAGTACCGACAGGGGTAGCAATCAGCCCCAGCATTTT.

The rearrangement links TRBV28 to TRBJ1-3; 10 bases line up with TRBD1. J gave up 4 bases and V 7 bases, and 13 bases lay outside the gene matches. Germline CDR1 MDHEN, CDR2 SYDVKM. This CDR3 contains 17 residues. The CDR3 nucleotides read TGTGCCAGCACTCCAGACAGGGGGCGCATAAGGGGAAACACCATATATTTT. Translation: CASTPDRGRIRGNTIYF. Using reference TRBV28 and TRBJ1-3 for the parts outside the CDR3, the full variable domain is DVKVTQSSRYLVKRTGEKVFLECVQDMDHENMFWYRQDPGLGLRLIYFSYDVKMKEKGDIPEGYSVSREKKERFSLILESASTNQTSMYLCASTPDRGRIRGNTIYFGEGSWLTVV.

The chain joins TRBV6-5 to TRBJ2-3, with D possibly matching TRBD1 (5 bases). Trimming removed 0 bases at V and 4 bases at J, with 11 bases between. The CDR3 is made up of 15 amino acids. The V gene's germline CDR1 is MNHEY and CDR2 SVGAGI. The CDR3 here is CASSYSITRADTQYF. Here the CDR3 DNA reads TGTGCCAGCAGTTACTCGATAACCAGGGCAGATACGCAGTATTTT.

V is TRBV19 and J is TRBJ1-4, with TRBD1 identical over 9 bases. Per germline, CDR1 LNHDA and CDR2 SQIVND (reference sequence). This CDR3 contains 15 residues. V gave up 6 bases and J gave up 5 bases; unmatched junction bases: 7. The CDR3, as DNA: TGTGCCAGTAGCCCGGGACAGGGAAGGAATGAAAAACTGTTTTTT. Translated, it gives CASSPGQGRNEKLFF. Filled out from reference TRBV19 and TRBJ1-4, the complete variable domain reads DGGITQSPKYLFRKEGQNVTLSCEQNLNHDAMYWYRQDPGQGLRLIYYSQIVNDFQKGDIAEGYSVSREKKESFPLTVTSAQKNPTAFYLCASSPGQGRNEKLFFGSGTQLSVL.

This rearrangement joins TRBV27 to TRBJ2-5; D is uncertain. Germline loops: CDR1 MNHEY, CDR2 SMNVEV (reference sequence). The CDR3 contains 12 residues. V dropped 6 bases and J dropped 5 bases, with 10 bases sitting between them. This chain's CDR3 is CASSTKSETQYF. The CDR3 region has the DNA TGTGCCAGCAGCACTAAGTCCGAGACCCAGTACTTC.

J is TRBJ2-7 and V is TRBV7-2, with D perhaps matching TRBD1 (5 bases). This CDR3 contains 16 residues. V dropped 0 bases and J dropped 2 bases, with 14 bases sitting between them. Per germline, CDR1 SGHTA and CDR2 FQGNSA. The CDR3, as DNA: TGTGCCAGCAGCTTAGCGCCCTGGGGCAGAGCCTACGAGCAGTACTTC. It encodes CASSLAPWGRAYEQYF.

The chain has TRBV5-4 and TRBJ2-1, with 12 bases fitting TRBD2. The V gene end was trimmed by 5 bases and the J gene end by 7 bases; junction bases not matched to a gene: 10. Germline V CDR1 and CDR2: SGHNT, YYREEE (reference sequence). CDR3 size: 16 residues. CDR3 sequence reads: CASSPELAGGRNEQFF. The CDR3 DNA reads as TGTGCCAGCAGTCCTGAACTAGCGGGAGGAAGGAATGAGCAGTTCTTC.